This record covers a single TCR beta chain. These data are taken from a study of T cell clonotyping in hematopoietic cell transplantation. This table comes from immunoSEQ multiplex PCR, and its TCRdb copy is limited to in-frame clones, with some not included. Among about 18,000 clones listed, 86% were seen once. Specified time point: recipient sample about 28 days before transplant, after cytoreduction. CDR3 length: 15 amino acids. From germline, CDR1 is MDHEN and CDR2 SYDVKM. Trimming took off 5 bases at V and 0 bases at J, with 14 bases between the two ends. The sample was peripheral blood mononuclear cells, taken before stem cell transplant. The rearrangement uses TRBV28 and TRBJ2-7; D possibly corresponds to TRBD1 (6 bases). This receptor was obtained from a man aged 50 to 60 with acute myeloid leukemia. Some clones in this sample may be carry-over from other donors' samples. CDR3 sequence: CASSPIDRSSYEQYF. As DNA, the CDR3 is TGTGCCAGCAGTCCTATCGACAGGAGCTCCTACGAGCAGTACTTC.